A single sample is the source of the 26 T cell receptor beta chains below, sequenced in a study of blood T cells in healthy people across ages. Sample-barcoded 5' priming and a J-beta primer mix drove a second PCR of about 6 to 12 cycles. TCRdb passed the 5' RACE reads through MiXCR, listing each CDR3 protein once. The data show approximately 1.5 million distinct CDR3 sequences, about 35% seen once. Input material: blood. The receptor set was obtained from a woman younger than 45 in good health.

The chain joins TRBV6-6 to TRBJ1-6; D is possibly TRBD1 (5 bases). Germline V lookup: CDR1 MNHNY, CDR2 SVGAGI (reference sequence). V was trimmed by 8 bases and J by 4 bases, leaving 15 bases between them. This CDR3 contains 15 residues. The CDR3 DNA follows: TGTGCCAGCGGTAAAGAGACAGCATATAATTCACCCCTCCACTTT. Translated, it gives CASGKETAYNSPLHF.

The chain links TRBV6-1 to TRBJ2-7; TRBD2 is a possible D gene (5 bases). The CDR3 extends over 13 amino acids. Germline CDR1 reads MNHNS; CDR2 reads SASEGT. V lost 4 bases and J lost 3, with 10 bases in between. In nucleotides, the CDR3 is TGTGCCAGCAGTGGGGCCCGGGACTACGAGCAGTACTTC. It specifies CASSGARDYEQYF.

The chain uses TRBV2 and TRBJ2-3; D is undetermined. The V end was cut by 1 base, the J end by 0 bases, with 8 bases between. CDR1 SNHLY and CDR2 FYNNEI come from the germline V gene. The CDR3 is 15 amino acids. CDR3 DNA: TGTGCCAGCAGTGAAGAGACCTCCAGCACAGATACGCAGTATTTT. Its translation is CASSEETSSTDTQYF.

J is TRBJ2-7 and V is TRBV7-9; 7 bases agree with TRBD2. The germline V gene has CDR1 SEHNR and CDR2 FQNEAQ (reference sequence). V lost 0 bases to trimming and J lost 4 bases; unmatched junction nucleotides: 3. The CDR3 has 14 residues. CDR3 in DNA: TGTGCCAGCAGCTTAGCGGGGGGGGAGTACGAGCAGTACTTC. It translates to CASSLAGGEYEQYF.

This clonotype was recorded a few times. The V gene is TRBV27, the J gene TRBJ2-2, with 8 positions matching TRBD2. The CDR3 is made up of 13 amino acids. From germline, CDR1 is MNHEY and CDR2 SMNVEV (reference sequence). J was trimmed by 10 bases and V by 6 bases; bases with no gene match: 7. The CDR3 bases are TGTGCCAGCAGCCGAGCGGGAGTGTTGGAGCTGTTTTTT. Protein: CASSRAGVLELFF.

This clonotype was observed many times. The chain employs TRBV28 and TRBJ2-4; 13 nucleotides match TRBD2. V trimming: 7 bases; J trimming: 8 bases; junction bases outside the gene matches: 5. CDR3 length: 14 amino acids. From germline, CDR1 is MDHEN and CDR2 SYDVKM. The CDR3 here is CASTRTSGRDIQYF. In DNA form, the CDR3 reads TGTGCCAGCACCCGGACTAGCGGGAGAGACATTCAGTACTTC.

The chain carries TRBV20-1 and TRBJ2-1; 13 nucleotides line up with TRBD2. The CDR3 totals 19 residues. J lost 2 bases, V lost 0 bases, and 10 bases had no gene match. Germline CDR1 and CDR2: DFQATT and SNEGSKA (reference sequence). CDR3 in amino acids: CSAREIRLAGGVPYNEQFF. The CDR3 DNA is TGCAGTGCTAGAGAGATAAGACTAGCGGGAGGCGTGCCCTACAATGAGCAGTTCTTC.

This clonotype was detected a few times. The rearrangement joins TRBV20-1 to TRBJ1-2, with 7 bases matching TRBD1. The CDR3 is 13 residues long. Looked up from germline, CDR1 is DFQATT and CDR2 is SNEGSKA (reference sequence). After removal of 3 bases from V and 4 bases from J, the junction contained 5 bases not matched to a gene. The CDR3 bases are TGCAGTGCTAGTAGGGGGCCGGGCTATGGCTACACCTTC. Its protein product is CSASRGPGYGYTF.

To note about this clonotype: The junction departs from germline at one end; a sequencing error may be responsible. The chain links TRBV3-1 to TRBJ1-2, with a tentative D call TRBD1 (5 bases). There are 19 residues in the CDR3. The germline CDR1 and CDR2 sequences are LGHDT and YNNKEL (reference sequence). In nucleotides, the CDR3 is TGTGCCAGCAGCCAAGAGTACCGGACGGCGGGGGATTTCAACTATAGCTACACCTTC. It codes for CASSQEYRTAGDFNYSYTF.

This chain joins TRBV11-2 and TRBJ1-1; D uncertain. The V gene lost 2 bases and the J gene lost 4 bases, with 14 bases spanning the gap. Germline CDR1 SGHAT, CDR2 FQNNGV. CDR3 length: 15 amino acids. The CDR3 spells CASSLLGGVGTEAFF. The CDR3 DNA reads TGTGCCAGCAGCTTATTGGGTGGGGTTGGCACTGAAGCTTTCTTT.

This clonotype has at least ten counts. V is TRBV5-1 and J is TRBJ2-5, with D possibly being TRBD1 (6 bases). V dropped 4 bases and J dropped 4 bases, with 14 bases sitting between them. Germline V gene sequence: CDR1 SGHRS, CDR2 YFSETQ. The CDR3 length is 14 residues. The CDR3 spells CASSTGTPPETQYF. Written as DNA, the CDR3 is TGCGCCAGCAGCACAGGGACCCCGCCAGAGACCCAGTACTTC.

This chain uses TRBV7-9 with TRBJ2-7; the D gene could be TRBD1 or TRBD2 (5 bases each). Trimming left V 1 base short and J 5 bases short, with 18 bases between. The germline CDR1 and CDR2 sequences are SEHNR and FQNEAQ (reference sequence). The CDR3 loop spans 16 amino acids. The CDR3 DNA sequence: TGTGCCAGCAGCTTAGGCTTCGGGGCCCCTCCCAACGAGCAGTACTTC. Its protein product is CASSLGFGAPPNEQYF.

This clonotype was counted many times. The chain recombines TRBV20-1 with TRBJ2-7, with unresolved D. Germline V gene lookup returns CDR1 DFQATT and CDR2 SNEGSKA (reference sequence). The CDR3 extends over 13 amino acids. V lost 0 bases and J 4 bases, leaving 10 bases between the germline ends. The CDR3 loop reads CSARDIATYEQYF. The CDR3 DNA sequence: TGCAGTGCTAGAGACATCGCCACTTACGAGCAGTACTTC.

In this sample, this clonotype turned up a few times. The V and J genes are TRBV29-1 and TRBJ1-2; 7 bases match TRBD1. The ends lost 7 bases at V and 5 bases at J; junction bases unmatched: 13. Germline loops: CDR1 SQVTM, CDR2 ANQGSEA. The CDR3 extends over 14 amino acids. The CDR3, as DNA: TGCAGCGCCATCCCGACAGACAGGGAATATGGCTACACCTTC. Its protein is CSAIPTDREYGYTF.

The sample holds a few counts of this clonotype. The chain has TRBV5-5 and TRBJ1-1; no clear D. Germline CDR1 SGHKS, CDR2 YYEKEE (reference sequence). V was trimmed by 3 bases and J by 7 bases, leaving 16 bases between them. This CDR3 spans 14 amino acids. The CDR3 DNA reads as TGTGCCAGCAGCTCTTCCGGGATGGATAGTGAAGCTTTCTTT. Its translation: CASSSSGMDSEAFF.

The V gene is TRBV9, the J gene TRBJ2-3; D is possibly TRBD1 (5 bases). Per germline, CDR1 SGDLS and CDR2 YYNGEE. V was trimmed by 0 bases and J by 6 bases, leaving 17 bases between them. The CDR3 is 16 amino acids. The CDR3 nucleotides read TGTGCCAGCAGCGTAGAGGGGTTTCGGGCAAGCGATACGCAGTATTTT. Translated: CASSVEGFRASDTQYF.

This clonotype was counted many times. The J gene is TRBJ1-2, the V gene TRBV5-1; D ambiguous. CDR1 and CDR2 from the germline V gene are SGHRS and YFSETQ. CDR3 size: 12 residues. The ends were cut back, 5 bases at V and 2 bases at J, with 7 bases in the middle. This CDR3 reads CASRENNYGYTF. As DNA, the CDR3 is TGCGCCAGCAGGGAGAACAACTATGGCTACACCTTC.

The chain couples TRBV27 to TRBJ2-7; TRBD2 matches at 12 bases. This CDR3 contains 15 residues. V dropped 6 bases and J dropped 6; count of bases not matched to a gene: 9. Germline V gives CDR1 MNHEY, CDR2 SMNVEV (reference sequence). The CDR3 bases are TGTGCCAGCAGCGATGGGACTAGCGGGTTACTCGAGCAGTACTTC. This codes for CASSDGTSGLLEQYF.

The chain employs TRBV6-1 and TRBJ2-2, with 12 bases matching TRBD2. The V and J ends lost 0 bases and 7 bases, in that order; junction bases with no gene match: 6. Germline CDR1 MNHNS, CDR2 SASEGT. The length of the CDR3 is 17 residues. This chain's CDR3 is CASSEADVGLAGGELFF. The CDR3 DNA sequence: TGTGCCAGCAGTGAAGCGGACGTGGGACTAGCGGGCGGGGAGCTGTTTTTT.

The table lists this clonotype with a few counts. The rearrangement uses TRBV12-3 or TRBV12-4 and TRBJ2-7; 8 nucleotides line up with TRBD2. This CDR3 has 12 residues. V trimming: 7 bases; J trimming: 6 bases; junction bases outside the gene matches: 5. In DNA, the CDR3 is TGTGCCAGCAACCTCCGGGGGGGCGAGCAGTACTTC. Translated, it gives CASNLRGGEQYF.

This clonotype showed up just a few times. The chain employs TRBV20-1 and TRBJ2-7; TRBD2 aligns across 8 bases. The V and J ends lost 1 base and 3 bases, in that order; junction bases with no gene match: 11. Germline V gene data show CDR1 as DFQATT and CDR2 as SNEGSKA (reference sequence). The CDR3 is 16 amino acids. In DNA form, the CDR3 reads TGCAGTGCTAGAGTAGGGCCAGCGGGGGCCTACTACGAGCAGTACTTC. Amino acid sequence: CSARVGPAGAYYEQYF.

This clonotype was counted a few times. The rearrangement uses TRBV20-1 and TRBJ2-7; 10 nucleotides match TRBD2. The CDR3 is 14 amino acids. V shed 0 bases and J 8 bases; nucleotides not matched to a gene: 7. Germline-derived CDR1 and CDR2 are DFQATT and SNEGSKA (reference sequence). The CDR3 loop reads CSARDDLAGAKQYF. The CDR3 DNA sequence: TGCAGTGCTAGAGATGACCTAGCGGGAGCCAAGCAGTACTTC.

The chain joins TRBV15 to TRBJ1-4; D gene unclear. Trimming cost V 0 bases and J 9 bases, with 11 bases left between them. Per germline, CDR1 LNHNV and CDR2 YYDKDF (reference sequence). The CDR3 has 14 amino acids. CDR3 residues: CATSRDTRTQKLFF. DNA of the CDR3: TGTGCCACCAGCAGAGATACCAGAACACAAAAACTGTTTTTT.

The chain employs TRBV4-2 and TRBJ2-7; TRBD2 matches at 9 bases. Germline lookup yields CDR1 LGHNA and CDR2 YNFKEQ. J lost 3 bases, V lost 4 bases, and 7 bases had no gene match. The CDR3 loop spans 15 amino acids. The CDR3 nucleotides are TGTGCCAGCAGCCGTAGCGGGAGCGGGGGCTACGAGCAGTACTTC. It specifies CASSRSGSGGYEQYF.

The CDR3 is CASSPGGSGNGNEQFF. CDR3 nucleotide sequence: TGTGCCAGCAGTCCCGGTGGTAGCGGGAATGGTAATGAGCAGTTCTTC. This chain links TRBV6-1 with TRBJ2-1, with 8 positions matching TRBD2. Germline V gene lookup returns CDR1 MNHNS and CDR2 SASEGT. This CDR3 has 16 amino acids. V was clipped by 5 bases and J by 7 bases; unmatched bases: 13.

This clonotype was picked up a small number of times. The J gene is TRBJ1-2, the V gene TRBV4-1; tentatively, D is TRBD1 (5 bases). This CDR3 spans 14 amino acids. Germline V gene sequence: CDR1 MGHRA, CDR2 YSYEKL. Trimming removed 0 bases at V and 8 bases at J, with 13 bases between. CDR3 DNA: TGCGCCAGCAGCCAAGAAGGCAGGGAAGGCGGCTACACCTTC. Encoded protein: CASSQEGREGGYTF.